Reported below is one T cell receptor (beta chain). Its antigen is still unknown. This sample was included in a study of glioma-infiltrating T cells after dendritic cell vaccination. Study findings and constraints: Higher pretreatment TIL content predicted longer progression-free time and survival.

The PCR used 60 V beta and 13 J beta primers. Profiling relied on immunoSEQ multiplex PCR, and the TCRdb table lists in-frame clones only, not all of them. The repertoire has about 82,000 clones, approximately 90% of them found once; the top ten carry roughly 3.1%. The CDR3 totals 17 residues. CDR1 and CDR2 from the germline V gene are MGHRA and YSYEKL. V shed 2 bases and J 4 bases; nucleotides not matched to a gene: 12. The input for sequencing was blood, taken before dendritic cell vaccination. The chain couples TRBV4-1 to TRBJ1-2, with 8 bases aligning to TRBD1. This receptor was identified in a human donor with glioblastoma. The CDR3 region is CASSQSQSTGAAYGYTF. The CDR3 region has the DNA TGCGCCAGCAGCCAATCCCAATCGACAGGGGCGGCCTATGGCTACACCTTC.